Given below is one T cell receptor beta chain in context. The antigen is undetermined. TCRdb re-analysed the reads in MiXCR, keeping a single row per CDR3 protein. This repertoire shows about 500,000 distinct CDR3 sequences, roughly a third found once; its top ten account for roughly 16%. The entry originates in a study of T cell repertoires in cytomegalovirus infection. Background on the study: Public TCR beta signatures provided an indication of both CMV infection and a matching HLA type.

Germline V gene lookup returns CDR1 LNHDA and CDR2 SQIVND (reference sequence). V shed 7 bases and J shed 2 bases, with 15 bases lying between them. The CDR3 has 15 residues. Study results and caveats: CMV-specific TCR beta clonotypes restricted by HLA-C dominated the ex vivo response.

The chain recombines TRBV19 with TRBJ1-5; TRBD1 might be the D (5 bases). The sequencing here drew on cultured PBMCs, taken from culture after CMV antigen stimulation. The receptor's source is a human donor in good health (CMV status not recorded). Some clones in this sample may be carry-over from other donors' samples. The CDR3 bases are TGTGCCAGTATCCCGACAGCCACCCGCAATCAGCCCCAGCATTTT. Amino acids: CASIPTATRNQPQHF.